This T cell receptor beta chain was sequenced for a study of patients and donors after allogeneic stem cell transplantation. Germline-derived CDR1 and CDR2 are SGHDT and YYEEEE. The CDR3 is 14 amino acids. Comment on this clonotype: A junction boundary mismatches the germline segment, possibly from a read error.

TCRdb analysed the RT-PCR reads with MiXCR anew, one entry per CDR3 protein. Here the sample spans more than 850,000 distinct CDR3 sequences, about a sixth being singletons. The chain employs TRBV5-6 and TRBJ2-4, with 10 bases that match TRBD1. The sequence was obtained from a human donor who was either an allogeneic HSCT recipient or a stem cell or donor lymphocyte infusion donor (not recorded which). It is not recorded whose cells these are; they may come from a transplant donor. Sequenced sample: blood, either unsorted or a sorted T cell fraction (not recorded which). This CDR3 reads CASSPSRTGGHWDF. The CDR3 nucleotides read TGTGCCAGCAGCCCCTCGCGGACAGGGGGTCACTGGGACTTC.